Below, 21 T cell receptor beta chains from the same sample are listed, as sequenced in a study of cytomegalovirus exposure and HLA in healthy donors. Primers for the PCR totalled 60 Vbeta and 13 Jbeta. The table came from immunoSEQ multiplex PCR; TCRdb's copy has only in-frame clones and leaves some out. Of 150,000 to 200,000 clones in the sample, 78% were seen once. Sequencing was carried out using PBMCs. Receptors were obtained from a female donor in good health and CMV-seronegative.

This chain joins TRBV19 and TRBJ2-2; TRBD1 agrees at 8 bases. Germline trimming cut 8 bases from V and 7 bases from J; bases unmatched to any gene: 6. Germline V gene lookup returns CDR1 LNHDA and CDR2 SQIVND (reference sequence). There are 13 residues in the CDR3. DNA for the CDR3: TGTGCCAGTTCCCAGGGGGCGGACGGGGAGCTGTTTTTT. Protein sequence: CASSQGADGELFF.

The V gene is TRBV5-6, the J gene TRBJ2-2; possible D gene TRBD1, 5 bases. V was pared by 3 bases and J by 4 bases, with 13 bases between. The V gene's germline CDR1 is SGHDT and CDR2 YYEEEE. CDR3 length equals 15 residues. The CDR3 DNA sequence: TGTGCCAGCAGCTCCCTCGCAGGGCTCACCGGGGAGCTGTTTTTT. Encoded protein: CASSSLAGLTGELFF.

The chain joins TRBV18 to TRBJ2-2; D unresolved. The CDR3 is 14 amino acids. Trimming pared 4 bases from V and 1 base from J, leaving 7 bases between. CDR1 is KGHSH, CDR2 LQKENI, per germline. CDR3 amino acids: CASSLYLNTGELFF. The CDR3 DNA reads TGTGCCAGCTCACTTTACTTGAACACCGGGGAGCTGTTTTTT. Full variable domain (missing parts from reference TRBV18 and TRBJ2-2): NAGVMQNPRHLVRRRGQEARLRCSPMKGHSHVYWYRQLPEEGLKFMVYLQKENIIDESGMPKERFSAEFPKEGPSILRIQQVVRGDSAAYFCASSLYLNTGELFFGEGSRLTVL.

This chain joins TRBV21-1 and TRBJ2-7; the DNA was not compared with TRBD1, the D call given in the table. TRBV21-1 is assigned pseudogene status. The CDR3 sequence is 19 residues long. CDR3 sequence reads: CASSKGRHRDRAFGTEQYF. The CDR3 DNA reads TGTGCCAGCAGCAAAGGGAGGCACCGGGACAGGGCATTTGGAACGGAGCAGTACTTC.

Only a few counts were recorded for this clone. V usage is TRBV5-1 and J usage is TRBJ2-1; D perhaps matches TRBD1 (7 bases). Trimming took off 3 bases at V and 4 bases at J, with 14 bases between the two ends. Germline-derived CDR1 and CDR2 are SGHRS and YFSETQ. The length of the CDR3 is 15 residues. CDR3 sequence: CASSSQGGSYNEQFF. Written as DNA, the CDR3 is TGCGCCAGCAGCTCCCAGGGGGGCTCGTACAATGAGCAGTTCTTC.

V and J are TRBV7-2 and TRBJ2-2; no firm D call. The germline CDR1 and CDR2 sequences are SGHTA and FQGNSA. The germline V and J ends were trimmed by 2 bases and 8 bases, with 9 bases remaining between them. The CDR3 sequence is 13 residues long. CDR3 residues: CASSLIARGELFF. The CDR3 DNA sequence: TGTGCCAGCAGCTTAATCGCACGGGGGGAGCTGTTTTTT.

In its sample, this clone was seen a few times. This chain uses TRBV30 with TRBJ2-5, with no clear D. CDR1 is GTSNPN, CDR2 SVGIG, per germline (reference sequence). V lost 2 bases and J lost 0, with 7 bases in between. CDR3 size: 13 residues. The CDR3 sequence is CAWSSVNQETQYF. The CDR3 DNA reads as TGTGCCTGGAGTTCAGTAAACCAAGAGACCCAGTACTTC.

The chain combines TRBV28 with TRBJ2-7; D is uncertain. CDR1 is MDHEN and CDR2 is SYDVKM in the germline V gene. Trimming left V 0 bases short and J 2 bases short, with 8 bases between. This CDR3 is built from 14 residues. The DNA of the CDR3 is TGTGCCAGCAGTTTATGGGCAAATACCTACGAGCAGTACTTC. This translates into CASSLWANTYEQYF.

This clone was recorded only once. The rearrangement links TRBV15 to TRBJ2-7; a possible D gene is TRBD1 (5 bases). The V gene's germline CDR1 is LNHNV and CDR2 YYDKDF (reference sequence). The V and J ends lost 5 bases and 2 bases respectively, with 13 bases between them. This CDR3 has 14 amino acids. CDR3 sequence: CATSATDRTYEQYF. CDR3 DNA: TGTGCCACCAGCGCCACCGACAGAACCTACGAGCAGTACTTC.

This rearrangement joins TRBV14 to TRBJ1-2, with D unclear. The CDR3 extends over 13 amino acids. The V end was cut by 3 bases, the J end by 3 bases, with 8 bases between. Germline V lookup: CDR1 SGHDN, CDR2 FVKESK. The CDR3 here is CASSQGIYYGYTF. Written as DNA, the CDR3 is TGTGCCAGCAGCCAGGGCATATACTATGGCTACACCTTC.

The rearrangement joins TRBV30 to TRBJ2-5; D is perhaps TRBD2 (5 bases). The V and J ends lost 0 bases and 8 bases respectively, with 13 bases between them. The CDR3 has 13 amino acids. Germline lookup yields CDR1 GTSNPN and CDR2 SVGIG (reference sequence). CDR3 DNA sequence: TGTGCCTGGAGTGTAACAGATGAGGGCACCCAGTACTTC. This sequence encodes CAWSVTDEGTQYF. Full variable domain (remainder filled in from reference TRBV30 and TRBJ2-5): SQTIHQWPATLVQPVGSPLSLECTVEGTSNPNLYWYRQAAGRGLQLLFYSVGIGQISSEVPQNLSASRPQDRQFILSSKKLLLSDSGFYLCAWSVTDEGTQYFGPGTRLLVL.

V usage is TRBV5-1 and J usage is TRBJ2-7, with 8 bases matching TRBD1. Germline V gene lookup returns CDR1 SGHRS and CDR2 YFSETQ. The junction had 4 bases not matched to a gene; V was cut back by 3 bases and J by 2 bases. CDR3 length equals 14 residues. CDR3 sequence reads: CASSSGQGTYEQYF. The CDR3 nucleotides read TGCGCCAGCAGCTCAGGACAGGGTACCTACGAGCAGTACTTC.

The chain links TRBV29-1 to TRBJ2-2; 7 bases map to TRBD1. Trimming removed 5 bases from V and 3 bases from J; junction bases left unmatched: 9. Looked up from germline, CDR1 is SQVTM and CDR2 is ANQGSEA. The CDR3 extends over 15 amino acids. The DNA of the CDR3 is TGCAGCGTTATGGACAGGCCACGGGACACCGGGGAGCTGTTTTTT. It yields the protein CSVMDRPRDTGELFF.

The chain's CDR3 is CASSIVSGFQETQYF. The CDR3 DNA reads as TGTGCCAGTAGTATAGTCTCGGGGTTCCAAGAGACCCAGTACTTC. The rearrangement joins TRBV19 to TRBJ2-5; a weak D match, TRBD2 (5 bases). Germline V CDR1 and CDR2: LNHDA, SQIVND (reference sequence). The CDR3 has 15 residues. V lost 1 base and J lost 1, with 10 bases in between.

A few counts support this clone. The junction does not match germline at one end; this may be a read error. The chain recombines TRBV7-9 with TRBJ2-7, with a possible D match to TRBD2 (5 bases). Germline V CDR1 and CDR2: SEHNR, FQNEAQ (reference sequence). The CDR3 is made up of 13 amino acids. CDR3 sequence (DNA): TGTTCCAGCAGCCTGGGAACGGGGTTCGAGCAGTACTTC. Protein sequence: CSSSLGTGFEQYF.

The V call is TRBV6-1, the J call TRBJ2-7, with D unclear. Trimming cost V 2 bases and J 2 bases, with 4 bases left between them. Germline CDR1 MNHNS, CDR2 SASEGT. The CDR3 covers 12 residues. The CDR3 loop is CASSETAYEQYF. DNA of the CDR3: TGTGCCAGCAGTGAAACGGCCTACGAGCAGTACTTC.

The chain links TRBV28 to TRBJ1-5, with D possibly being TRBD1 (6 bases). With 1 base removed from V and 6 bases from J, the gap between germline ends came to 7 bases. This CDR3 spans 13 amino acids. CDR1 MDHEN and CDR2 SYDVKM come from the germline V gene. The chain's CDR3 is CASSLLGAQPQHF. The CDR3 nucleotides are TGTGCCAGCAGTTTATTGGGGGCTCAGCCCCAGCATTTT.

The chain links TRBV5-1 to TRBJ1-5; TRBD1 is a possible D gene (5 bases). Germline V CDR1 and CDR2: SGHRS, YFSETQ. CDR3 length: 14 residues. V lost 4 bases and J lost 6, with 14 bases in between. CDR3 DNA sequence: TGCGCCAGCAGCCCGACGGGGGATGGTCAGCCCCAGCATTTT. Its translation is CASSPTGDGQPQHF. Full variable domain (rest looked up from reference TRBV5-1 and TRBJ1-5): KAGVTQTPRYLIKTRGQQVTLSCSPISGHRSVSWYQQTPGQGLQFLFEYFSETQRNKGNFPGRFSGRQFSNSRSEMNVSTLELGDSALYLCASSPTGDGQPQHFGDGTRLSIL.

Written as DNA, the CDR3 is TGTGCCAGCAGTTACTCGGGGGCTCCCCCCGGGGAGCTGTTTTTT. Protein: CASSYSGAPPGELFF. V and J are TRBV6-6 and TRBJ2-2, with D possibly TRBD1 on 6 matching bases. Trimming took 0 bases from V and 6 from J, leaving 11 bases between them. The CDR3 covers 15 residues. The V gene's germline CDR1 is MNHNY and CDR2 SVGAGI (reference sequence).

CDR3 DNA sequence: TGTGCCAGCACCCTAGCGGGAGTCTCCTACGAGCAGTACTTC. Translation: CASTLAGVSYEQYF. The chain uses TRBV7-9 and TRBJ2-5; the match to TRBD2 covers 10 bases. The J call is in doubt because the DNA end fits TRBJ2-7 better. Germline V lookup: CDR1 SEHNR, CDR2 FQNEAQ (reference sequence). CDR3 size: 14 residues.

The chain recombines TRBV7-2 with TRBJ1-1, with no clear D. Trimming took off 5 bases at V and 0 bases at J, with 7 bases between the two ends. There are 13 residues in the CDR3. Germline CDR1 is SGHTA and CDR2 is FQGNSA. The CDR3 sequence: CASSTTVNTEAFF. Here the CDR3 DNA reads TGTGCCAGCAGCACAACAGTGAACACTGAAGCTTTCTTT.